This TCR beta chain was sequenced for a study of regulatory T cells in long-lasting Graves disease. Whole-study context: Patients newly diagnosed with Graves' had been on antithyroid drugs for under 3 months.

For TCR beta, libraries came from iRepertoire HTBI primers and Arm-PCR of CDR3 regions. MiXCR was run by TCRdb on the multiplex PCR reads, yielding one entry per CDR3 protein. Found here are a few hundred thousand distinct CDR3 sequences, roughly 17% of them singletons; the top ten hold around a quarter. Study-wide results and caveats: TRBV28, TRBJ1-2 and TRBJ2-5 were segments that persistent disease favored.

V was shortened by 5 bases and J by 3 bases, with 18 bases between the two germline ends. The CDR3 extends over 16 amino acids. The germline gives CDR1 MNHEY, CDR2 SMNVEV (reference sequence). Sample time point: newly diagnosed GD, antithyroid drugs for less than 3 months. RNA extracted from PBMCs served as the sequencing template. This clonotype was counted many times. Its antigen is as yet unknown. These data were also filed under a second study, of T cells in Graves' hyperthyroidism and ophthalmopathy. According to that study: Exclusion of patients followed from uncontrolled infection, other autoimmune disease, pregnancy or lactation.

The specimen comprised peripheral blood mononuclear cells (PBMCs), sampled at new diagnosis, from a patient treated with antithyroid drugs. The source is a woman between 18 and 30 years old with Graves disease. The chain links TRBV27 to TRBJ2-3; D may be TRBD1 (6 bases). CDR3 in DNA: TGTGCCAGCAGTACTCGACAGGCCGATCCAACAGATACGCAGTATTTT. Its protein product is CASSTRQADPTDTQYF.